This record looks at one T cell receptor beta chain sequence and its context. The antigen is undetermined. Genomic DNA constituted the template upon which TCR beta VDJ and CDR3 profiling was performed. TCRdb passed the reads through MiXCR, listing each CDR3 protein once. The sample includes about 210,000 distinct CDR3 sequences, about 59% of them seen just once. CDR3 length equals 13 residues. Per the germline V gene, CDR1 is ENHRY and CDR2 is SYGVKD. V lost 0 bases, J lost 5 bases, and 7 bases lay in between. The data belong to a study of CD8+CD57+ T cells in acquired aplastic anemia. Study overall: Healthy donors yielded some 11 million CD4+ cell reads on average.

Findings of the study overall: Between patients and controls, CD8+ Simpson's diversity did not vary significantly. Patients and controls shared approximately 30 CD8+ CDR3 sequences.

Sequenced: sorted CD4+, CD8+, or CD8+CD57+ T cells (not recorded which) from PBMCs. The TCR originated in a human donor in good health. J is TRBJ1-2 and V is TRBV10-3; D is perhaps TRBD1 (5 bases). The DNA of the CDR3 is TGTGCCATCAGTGAGTCGACAGCATATGGCTACACCTTC. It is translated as CAISESTAYGYTF.